This TCR beta chain was sequenced during a study of blood T cell repertoires in COVID-19. On the study more broadly: Sites across the United States, Italy and Spain contributed samples from acute and convalescent COVID-19. PBMCs, B-cell-depleted T cells, or T cells provided the cDNA or gDNA that made up the material.

CDR1 is MGHRA, CDR2 YSYEKL, per germline. The V end lost 1 base, the J end lost 2 bases, and 20 bases lay between the germline ends. There are 19 residues in the CDR3. In the authors' methods: Estimation of nucleated cell counts relied on the amplification of reference gene primers. The table came from immunoSEQ multiplex PCR; TCRdb's copy has only in-frame clones and leaves some out. The V and J calls and clone size come from that table; D and trimming were worked out from the DNA. The sample carries 17,000 or so clones, over 80% recorded once. The sample holds one count of this clone. The sequence was collected from a human donor in a cohort sampled during active COVID-19. The V and J genes are TRBV4-1 and TRBJ2-2; D might be TRBD1 (5 bases). Input material: peripheral blood. For the CDR3, the DNA is TGCGCCAGCAGCCAAGGAGGACACCGAATCGGCGCAAACACCGGGGAGCTGTTTTTT. Its translation: CASSQGGHRIGANTGELFF.